This T cell receptor beta chain stems from a study of blood T cell repertoires in COVID-19 (TCRdb year 2020). Regarding the research as a whole: Samples covering the acute and convalescent phases of COVID-19 were provided by collaborators in the United States, Italy and Spain. The prospective study material was composed of cDNA or gDNA derived from T cells, B-cell-depleted T cells, or PBMCs. A freely available public database, intended as a resource for researchers studying the immune response to SARS-CoV-2, is where the repertoires were released. A de-identified subject ID, COVID-19 status, age in years and sex were almost always included in the sample metadata. The dataset comprised deeply sampled blood TCRbeta repertoires from subjects exposed to, actively infected with, or recovered from COVID-19. Where available, HLA class I and class II types were taken from metadata supplied by the sample provider and were not determined by assay-based typing. The samples were drawn from the first 160 participants of the ongoing ImmuneRACE study and from over 950 subjects provided by 6 global collaborators.

Study-level results and caveats: Clinical and demographic metadata were provided uncurated, with the amount varying by source and participant.

There are a few counts of this clone. The antigen it binds to is not known. Base qualities are not recorded, but no much larger clone differs from it by a single base. TCRbeta CDR3 regions were amplified from genomic DNA by means of the immunoSEQ Assay, a bias-controlled multiplex PCR. The authors' pipeline ran thus. The number of nucleated cells in each sample was estimated by amplification of reference gene primers within the assay. Sequence reads were collapsed and filtered to measure the absolute abundance of every unique TCRbeta CDR3 rearrangement. For each sample, productive Simpson clonality was calculated as the square root of Simpson's diversity index across productive rearrangements. TCRdb carries this immuneACCESS record with in-frame sequences only. Its versions omit some clonotypes, under half of them owing to an unresolved V gene in the studies checked, with the rest unexplained. That table furnishes V, J and clone size, whereas the DNA furnished D and trimming. A total of 250,000 or so clones appear in this sample, roughly 80% of them only once. Roughly 4.7% of the sample is in the top ten clones.

Whole blood was collected in K2EDTA tubes by collaborating institutions according to the institutions' own protocols. For TCRbeta analysis, collaborators shipped samples as frozen whole blood, isolated PBMCs, or DNA extracted from either of those sample types. The sequence came from an older woman with acute or convalescent COVID-19. The sequenced sample was peripheral blood.

For the CDR3, the sequence is CASSLGSVSTEQYF. The base sequence is TGCGCCAGCAGCTTGGGGTCGGTCTCTACCGAGCAGTACTTC. The chain links TRBV5-1 with TRBJ2-7; the D segment cannot be called with confidence. Trimming removed 0 bases from V and 6 bases from J, leaving 13 bases between the germline ends. The CDR3 sequence holds 14 residues, the cysteine and phenylalanine included. The kept DNA is CDR3 alone, 42 bases in frame from the first base. As encoded in the germline V gene, CDR1 is SGHRS while CDR2 is YFSETQ.